Reported below is one T cell receptor beta chain. This sample stems from a study of blood T cell repertoires in COVID-19. Data came from immunoSEQ multiplex PCR; TCRdb stores just in-frame clones and leaves some out. The profile shows a few hundred thousand clones, around 88% of them singletons. Germline CDR1 reads MGHRA; CDR2 reads YSYEKL. The CDR3 sequence is 15 residues long. V lost 4 bases, J lost 1 base, and 13 bases lay in between. The specimen sequenced was peripheral blood. The chain uses TRBV4-1 and TRBJ1-1, with no clear D. The receptor was isolated from a woman in her 30s with COVID-19, enrolled during active disease. In DNA form, the CDR3 reads TGCGCCAGCAGCCCGGGGTTGGCGCCGAACACTGAAGCTTTCTTT. Encoded protein: CASSPGLAPNTEAFF.